This TCR beta chain was captured in a study of beta chain features in type 1 diabetes. The CDR3 runs 14 residues. V dropped 4 bases and J dropped 14 bases, with 21 bases sitting between them. Germline assignment: CDR1 SGHTA and CDR2 FQGNSA. General study points: Type 1 diabetes patients had TCRB CDR3s that were shorter (moderately but significantly so) in all four CD4+ subsets.

All of the isolated RNA was reverse transcribed, so expressed TCRB transcripts were sequenced. There were 3.5 million to 4.5 million reads on average in the naive, central memory and regulatory T cell samples. Profiled with immunoSEQ multiplex PCR; TCRdb holds only in-frame clones, not every one. The sample contains about 150,000 clones, about 9.2% of which appear only once. In regard to this clone: What it binds is unknown.

The genes are TRBV7-2 and TRBJ2-1; D might be TRBD1 (6 bases). Sequences were obtained from central memory CD4+ T cells from blood. The receptor was derived from a man younger than 35 in good health. The CDR3 here is CASSSGTSSMSKFF. CDR3 DNA sequence: TGTGCCAGCAGCTCCGGGACAAGTTCAATGAGCAAGTTCTTC. The complete variable domain, with remaining parts taken from reference TRBV7-2 and TRBJ2-1, reads GAGVSQSPSNKVTEKGKDVELRCDPISGHTALYWYRQSLGQGLEFLIYFQGNSAPDKSGLPSDRFSAERTGGSVSTLTIQRTQQEDSAVYLCASSSGTSSMSKFFGPGTRLTVL.